Sequencing of this T cell receptor beta chain was carried out in a study of regulatory T cells in long-lasting Graves disease. TCR beta libraries were built with iRepertoire HTBI primers and Arm-PCR of CDR3 regions. One entry per CDR3 protein, called by TCRdb with MiXCR from the multiplex PCR reads. In the table there are about 660,000 distinct CDR3 sequences, 30% of which are singletons. In this sample, this clonotype turned up a few times. The CDR3 runs to 14 residues. V gave up 6 bases and J gave up 3 bases, with 15 bases separating them. Germline V lookup: CDR1 SNHLY, CDR2 FYNNEI. Time point specified: persistent/refractory GD, antithyroid drugs over 5 years with positive TRAb. RNA extracted from PBMCs served as the sequencing template.

The rearrangement joins TRBV2 to TRBJ2-7, with a tentative D call TRBD1 (6 bases). Source: peripheral blood mononuclear cells (PBMCs), taken when the disease was refractory, from a patient treated with antithyroid drugs. The receptor comes from a female donor with Graves disease. Here the CDR3 DNA reads TGTGCCAGCAGGGACGTAGGGGGTAACTACGAGCAGTACTTC. Translating it yields CASRDVGGNYEQYF.